Included here is one T cell receptor beta chain sequence, with context. This sample was included in a study of blood T cell repertoires in COVID-19. Study-level background: Samples taken during acute and convalescent COVID-19 were collected in the United States, Italy and Spain.

This CDR3 is built from 14 residues. Germline V gives CDR1 LGHDT, CDR2 YNNKEL (reference sequence). V shed 4 bases and J 5 bases; nucleotides not matched to a gene: 5. Authors' processing steps: It was from reference gene primer amplification that nucleated cell counts were estimated. Measured with immunoSEQ multiplex PCR; TCRdb has only the in-frame clones, and not every one. From that table come the V and J calls and clone size; the DNA was used to work out D and trimming. The sample contains 120,000 to 150,000 clones, about 84% of which appear only once. The gene calls are TRBV3-1 (or the pseudogene TRBV3-2) and TRBJ2-5, with TRBD1 identical over 9 bases. The source is a woman older than 75 in a cohort sampled during active or convalescent COVID-19. The sequencing sample was made of peripheral blood. The CDR3 bases are TGTGCCAGCAGCCCGGGACAGGGTTATGAGACCCAGTACTTC. Translation gives CASSPGQGYETQYF.